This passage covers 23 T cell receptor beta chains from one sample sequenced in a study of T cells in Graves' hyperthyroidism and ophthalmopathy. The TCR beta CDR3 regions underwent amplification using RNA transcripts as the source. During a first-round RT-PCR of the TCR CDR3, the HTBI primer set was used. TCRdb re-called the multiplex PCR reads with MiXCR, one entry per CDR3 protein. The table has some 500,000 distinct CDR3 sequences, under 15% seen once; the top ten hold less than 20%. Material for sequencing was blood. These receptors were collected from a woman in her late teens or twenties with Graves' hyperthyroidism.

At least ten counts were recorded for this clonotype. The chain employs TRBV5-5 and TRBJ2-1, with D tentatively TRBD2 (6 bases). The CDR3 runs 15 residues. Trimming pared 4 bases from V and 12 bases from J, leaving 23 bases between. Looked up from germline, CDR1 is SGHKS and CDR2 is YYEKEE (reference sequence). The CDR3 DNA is TGTGCCAGCAGCCCACGGGGCACCGAGACGGGGGTGCAGTTCTTC. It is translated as CASSPRGTETGVQFF.

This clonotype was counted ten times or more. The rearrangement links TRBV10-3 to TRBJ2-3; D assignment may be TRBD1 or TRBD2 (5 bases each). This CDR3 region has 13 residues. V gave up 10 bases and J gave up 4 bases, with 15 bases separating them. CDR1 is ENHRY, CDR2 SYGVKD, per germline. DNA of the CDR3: TGTGCCAGCGATTCCGTGGGGGCAGATACGCAGTATTTT. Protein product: CASDSVGADTQYF.

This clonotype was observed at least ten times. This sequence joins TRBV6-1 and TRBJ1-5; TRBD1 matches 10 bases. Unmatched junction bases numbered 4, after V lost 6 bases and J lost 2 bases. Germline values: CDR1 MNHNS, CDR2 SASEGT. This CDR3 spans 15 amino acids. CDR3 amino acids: CASRTGTGGNQPQHF. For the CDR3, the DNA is TGTGCCAGCAGAACCGGGACAGGGGGCAATCAGCCCCAGCATTTT.

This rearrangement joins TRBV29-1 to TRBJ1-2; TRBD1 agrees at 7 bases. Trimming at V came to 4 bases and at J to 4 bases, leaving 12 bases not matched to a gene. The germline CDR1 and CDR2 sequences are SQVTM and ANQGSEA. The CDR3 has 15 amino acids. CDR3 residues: CSVVLGGQGGYGYTF. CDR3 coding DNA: TGCAGCGTTGTCCTAGGGGGGCAGGGGGGCTATGGCTACACCTTC.

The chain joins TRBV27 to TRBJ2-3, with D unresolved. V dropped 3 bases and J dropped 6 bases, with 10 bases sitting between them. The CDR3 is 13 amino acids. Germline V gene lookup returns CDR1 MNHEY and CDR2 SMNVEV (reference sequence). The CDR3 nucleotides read TGTGCCAGCAGTTTTATTCGATTTGATACGCAGTATTTT. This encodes CASSFIRFDTQYF.

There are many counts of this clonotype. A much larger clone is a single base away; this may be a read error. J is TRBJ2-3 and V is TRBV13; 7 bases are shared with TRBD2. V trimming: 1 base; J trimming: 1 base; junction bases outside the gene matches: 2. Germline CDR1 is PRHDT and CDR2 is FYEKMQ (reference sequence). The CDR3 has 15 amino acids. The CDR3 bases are TGTGCCAGCAGCTTAGCCCTAGCGGGCACAGATACGCAGTATTTT. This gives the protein CASSLALAGTDTQYF. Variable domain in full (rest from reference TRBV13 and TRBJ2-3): AAGVIQSPRHLIKEKRETATLKCYPIPRHDTVYWYQQGPGQDPQFLISFYEKMQSDKGSIPDRFSAQQFSDYHSELNMSSLELGDSALYFCASSLALAGTDTQYFGPGTRLTVL.

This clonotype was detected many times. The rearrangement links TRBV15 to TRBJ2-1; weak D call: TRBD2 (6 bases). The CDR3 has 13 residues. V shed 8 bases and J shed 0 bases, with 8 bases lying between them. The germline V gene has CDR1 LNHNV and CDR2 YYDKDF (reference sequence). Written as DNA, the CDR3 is TGTGCCACCTCTAGCGACTCCTACAATGAGCAGTTCTTC. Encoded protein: CATSSDSYNEQFF.

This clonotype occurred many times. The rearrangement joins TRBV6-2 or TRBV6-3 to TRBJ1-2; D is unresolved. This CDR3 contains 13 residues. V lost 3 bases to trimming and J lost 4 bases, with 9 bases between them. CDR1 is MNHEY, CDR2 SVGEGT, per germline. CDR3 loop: CASSYGPLYGYTF. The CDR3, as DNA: TGTGCCAGCAGTTATGGACCACTCTATGGCTACACCTTC.

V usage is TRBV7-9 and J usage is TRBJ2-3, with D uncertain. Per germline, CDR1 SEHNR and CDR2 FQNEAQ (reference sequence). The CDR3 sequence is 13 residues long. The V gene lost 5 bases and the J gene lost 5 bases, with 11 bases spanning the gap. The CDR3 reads CASSHEVVDTQYF. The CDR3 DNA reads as TGTGCCAGCAGCCACGAAGTGGTAGATACGCAGTATTTT.

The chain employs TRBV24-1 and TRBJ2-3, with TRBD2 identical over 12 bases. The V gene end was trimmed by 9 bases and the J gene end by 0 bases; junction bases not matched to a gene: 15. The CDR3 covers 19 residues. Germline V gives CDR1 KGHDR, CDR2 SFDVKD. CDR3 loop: CATSPVASGRAPSTDTQYF. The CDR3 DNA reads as TGTGCCACCTCCCCCGTGGCTAGCGGGAGGGCCCCTAGCACAGATACGCAGTATTTT.

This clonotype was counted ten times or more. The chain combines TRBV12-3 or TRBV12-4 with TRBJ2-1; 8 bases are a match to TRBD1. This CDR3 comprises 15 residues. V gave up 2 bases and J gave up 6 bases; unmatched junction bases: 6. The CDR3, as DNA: TGTGCCAGCAGTTTATTTGGACAGGGTGGCAATGAGCAGTTCTTC. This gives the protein CASSLFGQGGNEQFF.

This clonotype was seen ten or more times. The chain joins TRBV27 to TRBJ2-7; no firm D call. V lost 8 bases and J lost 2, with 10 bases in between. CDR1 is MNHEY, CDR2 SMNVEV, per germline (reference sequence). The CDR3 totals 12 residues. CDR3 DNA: TGTGCCAGCGGGAACCCGGCCTACGAGCAGTACGTC. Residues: CASGNPAYEQYV.

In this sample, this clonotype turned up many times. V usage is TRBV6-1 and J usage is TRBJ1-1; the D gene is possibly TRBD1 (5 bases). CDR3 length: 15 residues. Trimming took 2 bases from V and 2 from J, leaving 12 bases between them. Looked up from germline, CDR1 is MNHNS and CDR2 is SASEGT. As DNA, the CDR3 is TGTGCCAGCAGTGAATGGGGGGGACCCAACACTGAAGCTTTCTTT. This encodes CASSEWGGPNTEAFF.

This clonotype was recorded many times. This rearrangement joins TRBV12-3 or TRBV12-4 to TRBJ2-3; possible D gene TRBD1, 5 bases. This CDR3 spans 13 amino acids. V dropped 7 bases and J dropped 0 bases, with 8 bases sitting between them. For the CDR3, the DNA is TGTGCCAGCAAAGACAGAAGCACAGATACGCAGTATTTT. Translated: CASKDRSTDTQYF.

The CDR3 here is CASSEPGTGELFF. CDR3 coding DNA: TGTGCCAGCAGTGAGCCGGGGACCGGGGAGCTGTTTTTT. The chain has TRBV6-1 and TRBJ2-2; D perhaps matches TRBD2 (5 bases). The CDR3 runs 13 residues. CDR1 is MNHNS, CDR2 SASEGT, per germline. The germline V and J ends were trimmed by 3 bases and 5 bases, with 7 bases remaining between them.

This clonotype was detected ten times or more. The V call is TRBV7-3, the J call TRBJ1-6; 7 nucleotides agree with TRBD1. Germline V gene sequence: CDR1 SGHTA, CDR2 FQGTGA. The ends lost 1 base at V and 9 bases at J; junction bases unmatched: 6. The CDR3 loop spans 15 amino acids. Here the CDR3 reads CASSLKGQSASPLHF. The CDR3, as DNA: TGTGCCAGCAGCTTAAAGGGACAGTCCGCTTCACCCCTCCACTTT.

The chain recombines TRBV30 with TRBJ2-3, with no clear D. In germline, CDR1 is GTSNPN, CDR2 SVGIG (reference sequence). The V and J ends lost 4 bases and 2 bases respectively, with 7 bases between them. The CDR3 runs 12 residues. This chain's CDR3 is CAWTATTDTQYF. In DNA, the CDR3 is TGTGCCTGGACTGCCACCACAGATACGCAGTATTTT.

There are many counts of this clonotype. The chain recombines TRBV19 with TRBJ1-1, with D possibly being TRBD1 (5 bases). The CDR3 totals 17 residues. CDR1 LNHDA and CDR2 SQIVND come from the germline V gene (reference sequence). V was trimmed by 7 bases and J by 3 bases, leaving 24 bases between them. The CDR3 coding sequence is TGTGCCAGTATGAGGGGAAAAAGTCCCGGCATCCACACTGAAGCTTTCTTT. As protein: CASMRGKSPGIHTEAFF. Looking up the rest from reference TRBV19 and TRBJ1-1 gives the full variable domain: DGGITQSPKYLFRKEGQNVTLSCEQNLNHDAMYWYRQDPGQGLRLIYYSQIVNDFQKGDIAEGYSVSREKKESFPLTVTSAQKNPTAFYLCASMRGKSPGIHTEAFFGQGTRLTVV.

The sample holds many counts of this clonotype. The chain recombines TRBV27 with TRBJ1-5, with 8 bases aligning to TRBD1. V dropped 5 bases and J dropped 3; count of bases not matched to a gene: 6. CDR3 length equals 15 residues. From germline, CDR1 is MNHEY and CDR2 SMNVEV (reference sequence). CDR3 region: CASSQLTGVNQPQHF. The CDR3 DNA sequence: TGTGCCAGCAGTCAATTGACAGGGGTCAATCAGCCCCAGCATTTT.

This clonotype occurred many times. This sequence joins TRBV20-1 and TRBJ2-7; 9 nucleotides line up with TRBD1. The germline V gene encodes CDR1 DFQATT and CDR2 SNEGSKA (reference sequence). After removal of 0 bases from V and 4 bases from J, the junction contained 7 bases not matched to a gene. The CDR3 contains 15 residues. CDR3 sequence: CSARDPGQGLYEQYF. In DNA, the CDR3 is TGCAGTGCTAGAGACCCGGGACAGGGCTTATACGAGCAGTACTTC.

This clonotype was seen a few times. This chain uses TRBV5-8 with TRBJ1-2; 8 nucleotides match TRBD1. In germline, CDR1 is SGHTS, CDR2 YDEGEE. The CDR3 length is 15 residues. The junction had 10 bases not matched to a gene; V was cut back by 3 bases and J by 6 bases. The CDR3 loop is CASSSGTGGFDGYTF. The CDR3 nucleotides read TGTGCCAGCAGCTCCGGGACAGGAGGTTTTGATGGCTACACCTTC.

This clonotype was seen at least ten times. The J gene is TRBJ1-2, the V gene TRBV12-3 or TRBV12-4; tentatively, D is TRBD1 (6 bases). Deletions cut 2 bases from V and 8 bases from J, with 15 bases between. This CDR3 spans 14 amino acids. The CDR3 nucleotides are TGTGCCAGCAGTTTATCCTCGACAGGTGGGGGCTACACCTTC. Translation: CASSLSSTGGGYTF.

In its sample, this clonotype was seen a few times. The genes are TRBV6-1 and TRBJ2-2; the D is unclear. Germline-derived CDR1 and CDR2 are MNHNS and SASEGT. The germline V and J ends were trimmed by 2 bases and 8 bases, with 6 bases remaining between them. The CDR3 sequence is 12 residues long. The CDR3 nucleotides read TGTGCCAGCAGTGAATTCCGGGGGGAGCTGTTTTTT. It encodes CASSEFRGELFF.